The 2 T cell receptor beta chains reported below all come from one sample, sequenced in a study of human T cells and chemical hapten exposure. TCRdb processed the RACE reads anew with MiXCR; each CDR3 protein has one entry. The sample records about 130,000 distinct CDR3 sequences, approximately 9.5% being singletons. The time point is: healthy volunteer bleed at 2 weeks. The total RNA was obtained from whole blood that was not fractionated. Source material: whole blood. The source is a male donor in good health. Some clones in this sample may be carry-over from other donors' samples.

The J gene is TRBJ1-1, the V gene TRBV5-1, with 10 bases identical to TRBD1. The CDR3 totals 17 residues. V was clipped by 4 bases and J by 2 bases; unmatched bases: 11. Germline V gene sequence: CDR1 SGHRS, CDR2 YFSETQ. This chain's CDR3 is CASSLIPGQGTNTEAFF. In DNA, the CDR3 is TGCGCCAGCAGCCTAATTCCGGGACAGGGGACCAACACTGAAGCTTTCTTT.

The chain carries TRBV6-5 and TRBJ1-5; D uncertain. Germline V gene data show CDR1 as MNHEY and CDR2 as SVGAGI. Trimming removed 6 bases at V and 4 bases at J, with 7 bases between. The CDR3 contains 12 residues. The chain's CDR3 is CASSRRNQPQHF. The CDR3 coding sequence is TGTGCCAGCAGCCGACGGAATCAGCCCCAGCATTTT.